The TCR beta chain under discussion was sequenced for a study of beta chain features in type 1 diabetes. The study, taken as a whole, reports: For Type 1 diabetes patients, all four CD4+ subsets carried TCRB CDR3s that were moderately but significantly shorter. HLA influence on TCRB rearrangement stayed unresolved here. The VDJ junctions of type 1 diabetes patients carried fewer insertions and more deletions.

From germline, CDR1 is GTSNPN and CDR2 SVGIG (reference sequence). This CDR3 has 14 residues. Between the trimmed V and J ends, which lost 6 bases and 4 bases, there was a span of 18 bases. The authors took one heparinised blood draw, averaging around 120 mL, from each donor. Stem cell-like memory, regulatory, central memory and naive CD4+ cells were sorted via CD45RO/CCR7/CD25/CD127/CD95/CD27. There are a few counts of this clone. Its antigen is still unknown. What was sequenced were expressed TCRB transcripts, since all of the isolated RNA had been reverse transcribed. Clones were sequenced by immunoSEQ multiplex PCR, and TCRdb holds only the in-frame ones, with some missing. The table includes roughly 100,000 clones, 28% detected once.

Sequences were obtained from central memory CD4+ T cells from blood. The chain recombines TRBV30 with TRBJ1-2; D gene ambiguous. This receptor was identified in a woman under 30 with type 1 diabetes. The CDR3 nucleotides read TGTGCCTGTCCGGGCCCTGGCGCGGGCTATGGCTACACCTTC. Translated: CACPGPGAGYGYTF.